These T cell receptor beta chains were read from a single sample in a study of cytomegalovirus exposure and HLA in healthy donors. The assay was immunoSEQ multiplex PCR, and TCRdb's table has in-frame clones only and misses some. The sample has around 200,000 clones. The material sequenced was PBMCs. These receptors originate from a woman aged 25 to 39 in good health and CMV-seropositive. Both conserved end residues are trimmed from each CDR3. Each record gives: V gene, CDR3 protein.

TRBV7-9,ASSARDRVSEQY
TRBV7-2,ASSTRELYGYT
TRBV5-1,ASSSETGQPSPLH
TRBV28,ASSESGTGGGAF
TRBV2,ASRPLPGQAFTEAF
TRBV6-5,ASSSRRGDRSHEQF
TRBV5-1,ASSLRPRGSSGELF
TRBV4-3,ASSQAGGLAEQY
TRBV5-6,ASSPQFMYVGNTIY
TRBV11-2,ASSAIPSPGNTIY
TRBV6-5,ASSYATGPSYEQY
TRBV5-6,ASSLTAFRPQH
TRBV4-1,ASSHRTGDSGANVLT
TRBV18,ASTTGFNTEAF
TRBV19,ASSIATGVSPLH
TRBV9,ASSSGSPPGNTIY
TRBV13,ASSFRLASSTDTQY
TRBV27,ASSFRGWEGYT
TRBV5-1,ASSRRENTEAF
TRBV15,ATSRSTANTEAF
TRBV18,ASSLSTGSSDYGYT
TRBV7-2,ASSFGTPSSGNTIY
TRBV7-9,ASSPGLADTDTQY
TRBV30,AWTVTNTGELF
TRBV25-1,ASSEGSRGNNSPLH
TRBV19,ASSSHSGGGFNEQF
TRBV18,ASSPGGALPPYNEQF
TRBV6-6,ASSSTRQETQY
TRBV4-1,ASSQIPGIGRSNQPQH
TRBV27,ASSLIQGGVAKYGYT
TRBV11-3,ASSLDQGGTGAKSYNEQF
TRBV10-3,AISESPGGTEAF
TRBV14,ASSQDPRGDEQY
TRBV19,ASSIDLGTVATEAF
TRBV5-4,ASSPGRDTEAF
TRBV29-1,SVGRGYSTGELF
TRBV2,ASSVQGYSYEQY
TRBV28,ASSLSTARGGEKLF
TRBV2,ASRATGSGQPQH
TRBV10-2,ASKGTLSTDTQY
TRBV12-5,ASGLLQGGPYEQY
TRBV10-3,AITPTGLGTEAF
TRBV7-8,ASSLIVLGGGNEKLF
TRBV18,ASSAGQASNQPQH
TRBV5-1,ASSLSLAGSTDTQY